These 21 T cell receptor beta chains share one sample of origin, sequenced in a study of graft-versus-host responses after intestinal transplantation. Method: immunoSEQ multiplex PCR; TCRdb's copy keeps in-frame clones and lacks some. The sample has roughly 97,000 clones, roughly 90% seen once; the top ten hold over 0.7%. These receptors have no identified antigens. The sequencing used unstimulated CD4+ T cells sorted from spleen or lymph node cells, collected before intestinal transplant. The receptors were gathered from a human donor who received an intestinal transplant.

The chain's CDR3 is CASSWDRADSPLHF. CDR3 DNA: TGTGCCAGCAGTTGGGACAGGGCGGATTCACCCCTCCACTTT. The rearrangement links TRBV6-1 to TRBJ1-6, with 9 positions matching TRBD1. The V and J ends lost 5 bases and 8 bases, in that order; junction bases with no gene match: 4. The CDR3 loop spans 14 amino acids. CDR1 is MNHNS and CDR2 is SASEGT in the germline V gene.

The J gene is TRBJ2-1, the V gene TRBV19; the match to TRBD2 covers 13 bases. CDR3 size: 15 residues. The junction had 5 bases not matched to a gene; V was cut back by 3 bases and J by 9 bases. Looked up from germline, CDR1 is LNHDA and CDR2 is SQIVND (reference sequence). The CDR3 sequence: CASSIGTSGVGEQFF. The CDR3 DNA follows: TGTGCCAGTAGTATCGGGACTAGCGGGGTGGGTGAGCAGTTCTTC.

A single count supports this clone. V and J are TRBV28 and TRBJ2-5; D tentatively reads TRBD1 or TRBD2 (5 bases each). The germline V and J ends were trimmed by 5 bases and 4 bases, with 20 bases remaining between them. Germline V gives CDR1 MDHEN, CDR2 SYDVKM. The CDR3 spans 16 residues. CDR3 residues: CASSASGTTKLETQYF. CDR3 DNA: TGTGCCAGCAGTGCCTCGGGGACCACCAAGCTAGAGACCCAGTACTTC.

V and J are TRBV28 and TRBJ2-1; D unresolved. The CDR3 is made up of 12 amino acids. V was shortened by 5 bases and J by 2 bases, with 4 bases between the two germline ends. CDR1 and CDR2 from the germline V gene are MDHEN and SYDVKM. CDR3 protein: CASSTPYNEQFF. In DNA form, the CDR3 reads TGTGCCAGCAGTACTCCCTACAATGAGCAGTTCTTC.

V and J are TRBV7-2 and TRBJ1-2, with TRBD1 matching 9 bases. The trim removed 2 bases at V and 4 bases at J, leaving 8 bases unmatched. The V gene's germline CDR1 is SGHTA and CDR2 FQGNSA. The CDR3 spans 16 residues. CDR3 sequence reads: CASSLPRTGELYGYTF. The CDR3 DNA reads TGTGCCAGCAGCTTACCCAGGACAGGGGAACTCTATGGCTACACCTTC.

The chain is built from TRBV12-5 and TRBJ2-7; 7 positions agree with TRBD2. J lost 7 bases, V lost 5 bases, and 17 bases had no gene match. Germline V gene data show CDR1 as LGHNT and CDR2 as FRNRAP. CDR3 size: 16 residues. The CDR3 spells CASGNSYGLDLGEQYF. In DNA, the CDR3 is TGTGCTAGTGGTAACAGCTACGGACTAGACCTAGGGGAGCAGTACTTC.

This clone was seen a single time. The V call is TRBV30, the J call TRBJ2-3, with D possibly TRBD2 on 6 matching bases. CDR3 size: 14 residues. Trimming took 0 bases from V and 1 from J, leaving 8 bases between them. CDR1 GTSNPN and CDR2 SVGIG come from the germline V gene (reference sequence). The chain's CDR3 is CAWSVRRGTDTQYF. CDR3 DNA sequence: TGTGCCTGGAGTGTGAGGAGGGGCACAGATACGCAGTATTTT.

The rearrangement uses TRBV6-6 and TRBJ2-3; possible D gene TRBD1, 6 bases. The CDR3 length is 14 residues. The germline V gene encodes CDR1 MNHNY and CDR2 SVGAGI (reference sequence). Between the trimmed V and J ends, which lost 2 bases and 2 bases, there was a span of 8 bases. CDR3 DNA: TGTGCCAGCAGTTACCAGGGGCTCACAGATACGCAGTATTTT. The encoded protein is CASSYQGLTDTQYF.

The chain recombines TRBV7-2 with TRBJ1-4; D uncertain. The CDR3 is made up of 13 amino acids. Trimming removed 1 base at V and 8 bases at J, with 8 bases between. Germline V gene data show CDR1 as SGHTA and CDR2 as FQGNSA. The CDR3 region is CASSLGPKEKLFF. CDR3 DNA: TGTGCCAGCAGCTTAGGTCCCAAGGAAAAACTGTTTTTT. Looking up the rest from reference TRBV7-2 and TRBJ1-4 gives the full variable domain: GAGVSQSPSNKVTEKGKDVELRCDPISGHTALYWYRQSLGQGLEFLIYFQGNSAPDKSGLPSDRFSAERTGGSVSTLTIQRTQQEDSAVYLCASSLGPKEKLFFGSGTQLSVL.

The V call is TRBV6-5, the J call TRBJ2-1; TRBD1 matches at 8 bases. CDR3 length equals 13 residues. CDR1 is MNHEY and CDR2 is SVGAGI in the germline V gene. J gave up 7 bases and V 6 bases, and 5 bases lay outside the gene matches. In DNA, the CDR3 is TGTGCCAGCAGATTGGACAGGGTGAATGAGCAGTTCTTC. It specifies CASRLDRVNEQFF.

The rearrangement links TRBV7-9 to TRBJ2-1; D is tentatively TRBD1 or TRBD2 (5 bases each). CDR1 and CDR2 from the germline V gene are SEHNR and FQNEAQ (reference sequence). V lost 5 bases, J lost 2 bases, and 10 bases lay in between. The CDR3 consists of 14 residues. The CDR3 is CASSRDRAYNEQFF. CDR3 bases: TGTGCCAGCAGCCGGGACCGGGCCTACAATGAGCAGTTCTTC.

The chain recombines TRBV19 with TRBJ1-1; no firm D call. The V gene's germline CDR1 is LNHDA and CDR2 SQIVND (reference sequence). This CDR3 spans 18 amino acids. V lost 4 bases and J lost 3, with 24 bases in between. The CDR3 protein is CASSKAPRSSRKDTEAFF. DNA of the CDR3: TGTGCCAGTAGTAAAGCCCCTCGGTCGAGCAGGAAGGACACTGAAGCTTTCTTT.

The rearrangement uses TRBV2 and TRBJ1-2, with 8 bases fitting TRBD1. Looked up from germline, CDR1 is SNHLY and CDR2 is FYNNEI. The CDR3 loop spans 12 amino acids. The junction had 1 base not matched to a gene; V was cut back by 8 bases and J by 2 bases. CDR3: CASHRGNYGYTF. CDR3 in DNA: TGTGCCAGCCACAGGGGGAACTATGGCTACACCTTC.

This clone has only one observation. The chain links TRBV2 to TRBJ1-2; perhaps TRBD1 as D (5 bases). Germline CDR1 reads SNHLY; CDR2 reads FYNNEI. This CDR3 has 13 amino acids. Trimming shortened V by 6 bases and J by 0 bases, and 8 bases separated the two germline ends. The CDR3 nucleotides are TGTGCCAGCAGGGCAGGGTCTAACTATGGCTACACCTTC. Residues: CASRAGSNYGYTF.

The chain couples TRBV15 to TRBJ2-3; D assignment may be TRBD1 or TRBD2 (5 bases each). V lost 4 bases and J lost 0, with 17 bases in between. Germline V lookup: CDR1 LNHNV, CDR2 YYDKDF (reference sequence). The length of the CDR3 is 17 residues. CDR3: CATSNRLGTHSTDTQYF. The CDR3 DNA reads as TGTGCCACCAGCAACAGACTGGGGACGCATAGCACAGATACGCAGTATTTT.

The V and J genes are TRBV4-1 and TRBJ2-7; D unclear. V was shortened by 2 bases and J by 6 bases, with 14 bases between the two germline ends. The germline V gene has CDR1 MGHRA and CDR2 YSYEKL. CDR3 length equals 14 residues. The CDR3 nucleotides are TGCGCCAGCAGCCAACCAACCAAAACGGGCGAGCAGTACTTC. It codes for CASSQPTKTGEQYF.

V is TRBV18 and J is TRBJ2-5; perhaps TRBD2 as D (5 bases). In germline, CDR1 is KGHSH, CDR2 LQKENI. The ends were cut back, 1 base at V and 2 bases at J, with 17 bases in the middle. The CDR3 contains 17 residues. The CDR3 loop reads CASSPLTPRERQETQYF. Here the CDR3 DNA reads TGTGCCAGCTCACCACTCACACCTAGGGAGAGGCAAGAGACCCAGTACTTC.

The J gene is TRBJ1-5, the V gene TRBV2, with 9 nucleotides matching TRBD1. The V and J ends lost 4 bases and 5 bases, in that order; junction bases with no gene match: 0. This CDR3 contains 13 residues. CDR1 is SNHLY and CDR2 is FYNNEI in the germline V gene. The CDR3 loop reads CASSGDRDQPQHF. The DNA of the CDR3 is TGTGCCAGCAGTGGGGACAGGGATCAGCCCCAGCATTTT.

V gene TRBV14 combines with J gene TRBJ2-5, with D hard to call. The CDR3 runs to 15 residues. Germline CDR1 SGHDN, CDR2 FVKESK. V was clipped by 0 bases and J by 4 bases, with 12 bases between them. CDR3 DNA sequence: TGTGCCAGCAGCCAAGATAGTAGGTGGGGAGAGACCCAGTACTTC. This sequence encodes CASSQDSRWGETQYF.

This clone was counted only a few times. This chain connects TRBV5-4 to TRBJ2-6; 7 bases fit TRBD1. V trimming: 4 bases; J trimming: 3 bases; junction bases outside the gene matches: 4. Germline CDR1 and CDR2: SGHNT and YYREEE (reference sequence). The CDR3 sequence is 15 residues long. CDR3 amino acids: CASSPGTVGANVLTF. CDR3 nucleotides: TGTGCCAGCAGCCCAGGGACAGTTGGGGCCAACGTCCTGACTTTC.

The rearrangement uses TRBV2 and TRBJ2-2; possible D gene TRBD1, 6 bases. From germline, CDR1 is SNHLY and CDR2 FYNNEI. V was clipped by 2 bases and J by 3 bases, with 7 bases between them. CDR3 length: 14 residues. The CDR3 spells CASSEQGYTGELFF. In DNA form, the CDR3 reads TGTGCCAGCAGTGAACAGGGGTACACCGGGGAGCTGTTTTTT.